These 17 T cell receptor beta chains were all obtained from the same sample, sequenced in a study of T cell responses to AZD1222 COVID-19 vaccine. Here immunoSEQ multiplex PCR was the method, and the copy in TCRdb shows in-frame clones only, minus some. Of approximately 190,000 clones listed, over 80% are singletons. The sample here was peripheral blood, taken on day 0 of MenACWY control vaccination. The receptors originated from an adult in good health.

To note about this clone: Distinct nucleotide sequences in the sample also encode this CDR3. V gene TRBV28 combines with J gene TRBJ1-6; D is unresolved. Germline V gives CDR1 MDHEN, CDR2 SYDVKM. The CDR3 totals 13 residues. V was cut by 2 bases and J by 7 bases, with 6 bases left in between. CDR3 amino acids: CASSLSPNSPLHF. The CDR3 DNA reads as TGTGCCAGCAGTTTAAGCCCGAATTCACCCCTCCACTTT.

This chain joins TRBV6-5 and TRBJ1-1, with TRBD1 as a possible D gene (5 bases). Germline V gene sequence: CDR1 MNHEY, CDR2 SVGAGI. The CDR3 runs 14 residues. V shed 6 bases and J shed 4 bases, with 15 bases lying between them. This CDR3 reads CASSAGTEGTEAFF. CDR3 DNA sequence: TGTGCCAGCAGCGCCGGGACCGAGGGCACTGAAGCTTTCTTT.

This clone was observed a handful of times. The chain has TRBV19 and TRBJ2-1; TRBD1 matches 10 bases. V shed 7 bases, J shed 0 bases, and the junction held 3 bases outside the gene matches. Germline CDR1 is LNHDA and CDR2 is SQIVND (reference sequence). The CDR3 runs to 15 residues. The CDR3 region is CASTRDRGSYNEQFF. CDR3 bases: TGTGCCAGTACTAGGGACAGGGGCTCCTACAATGAGCAGTTCTTC.

The V gene is TRBV5-1, the J gene TRBJ1-1; a possible D gene is TRBD1 (6 bases). This CDR3 contains 16 residues. Germline V gene data show CDR1 as SGHRS and CDR2 as YFSETQ. V lost 7 bases and J lost 0, with 19 bases in between. The CDR3 protein is CASVPDSLSMNTEAFF. Here the CDR3 DNA reads TGCGCCAGCGTCCCGGACAGCCTAAGCATGAACACTGAAGCTTTCTTT.

This clone showed up just a few times. This chain links TRBV28 with TRBJ1-5; tentative D call: TRBD1 (5 bases). CDR3 length: 14 residues. The V end lost 8 bases, the J end lost 0 bases, and 11 bases lay between the germline ends. Germline V gene data show CDR1 as MDHEN and CDR2 as SYDVKM. CDR3 region: CASADTYSNQPQHF. In DNA form, the CDR3 reads TGTGCCAGCGCGGACACTTATAGCAATCAGCCCCAGCATTTT.

V gene TRBV11-1 combines with J gene TRBJ2-3, with D uncertain. Germline-derived CDR1 and CDR2 are SGHAT and FQDESV (reference sequence). This CDR3 region has 13 residues. The germline V and J ends were trimmed by 5 bases and 4 bases, with 10 bases remaining between them. CDR3 in amino acids: CASSHPGADTQYF. CDR3 DNA: TGTGCCAGCAGCCACCCTGGTGCAGATACGCAGTATTTT. Looking up the rest from reference TRBV11-1 and TRBJ2-3 gives the full variable domain: EAEVAQSPRYKITEKSQAVAFWCDPISGHATLYWYRQILGQGPELLVQFQDESVVDDSQLPKDRFSAERLKGVDSTLKIQPAELGDSAMYLCASSHPGADTQYFGPGTRLTVL.

On this clone: The sample contains more than one DNA sequence encoding this CDR3. The chain carries TRBV27 and TRBJ1-1; TRBD1 matches at 8 bases. The CDR3 has 16 residues. Germline V gives CDR1 MNHEY, CDR2 SMNVEV (reference sequence). V dropped 3 bases and J dropped 1; count of bases not matched to a gene: 7. DNA of the CDR3: TGTGCCAGCAGTTTCCAGGGGGCGCGCCCGAACACTGAAGCTTTCTTT. This translates into CASSFQGARPNTEAFF.

This clone was recorded once. This CDR3 reads CASSVATSGRSGELFF. CDR3 DNA sequence: TGTGCCAGCAGCGTAGCGACTAGCGGGAGATCCGGGGAGCTGTTTTTT. This sequence joins TRBV9 and TRBJ2-2; 12 bases are shared with TRBD2. Germline V gives CDR1 SGDLS, CDR2 YYNGEE. V was pared by 0 bases and J by 6 bases, with 3 bases of the junction left unmatched. The CDR3 consists of 16 residues.

The sample holds one count of this clone. The chain combines TRBV30 with TRBJ1-1; D is uncertain. This CDR3 has 14 residues. V was cut by 8 bases and J by 1 base, with 17 bases left in between. Germline CDR1 and CDR2: GTSNPN and SVGIG (reference sequence). The CDR3, as DNA: TGTGCCGTTCATGACGGGTATCAGAACACTGAAGCTTTCTTT. Translation: CAVHDGYQNTEAFF.

The V and J genes are TRBV6-1 and TRBJ2-7; D is uncertain. V shed 0 bases and J shed 4 bases, with 7 bases lying between them. The germline V gene encodes CDR1 MNHNS and CDR2 SASEGT. This CDR3 contains 13 residues. CDR3 sequence (DNA): TGTGCCAGCAGTGAAGCGTCCGGATACGAGCAGTACTTC. Its protein product is CASSEASGYEQYF.

The chain combines TRBV28 with TRBJ1-2; TRBD1 agrees at 9 bases. J gave up 4 bases and V 4 bases, and 7 bases lay outside the gene matches. This CDR3 has 15 amino acids. Germline CDR1 is MDHEN and CDR2 is SYDVKM. This CDR3 reads CASSSGTGTSYGYTF. The DNA for the CDR3 is TGTGCCAGCAGTTCCGGGACAGGGACTAGCTATGGCTACACCTTC.

The V gene is TRBV28, the J gene TRBJ2-2, with D possibly TRBD1 on 6 matching bases. V was shortened by 5 bases and J by 6 bases, with 13 bases between the two germline ends. CDR3 length: 14 amino acids. Germline CDR1 is MDHEN and CDR2 is SYDVKM. CDR3 sequence: CASSTPTGPGELFF. DNA for the CDR3: TGTGCCAGCAGTACCCCGACAGGCCCCGGGGAGCTGTTTTTT.

This clone has only a few counts. The rearrangement uses TRBV28 and TRBJ1-2; D is possibly TRBD1 (6 bases). The CDR3 is 14 residues long. V was cut by 5 bases and J by 5 bases, with 15 bases left in between. The germline V gene encodes CDR1 MDHEN and CDR2 SYDVKM. In nucleotides, the CDR3 is TGTGCCAGCAGTCCCCAACAGGGAAGGTATGGCTACACCTTC. As protein: CASSPQQGRYGYTF.

This clone is deemed medium-sized. CDR3 amino acids: CASTVSLESAPLHF. As DNA, the CDR3 is TGTGCCAGCACTGTTAGTCTTGAGAGTGCACCCCTCCACTTT. The chain combines TRBV2 with TRBJ1-6; D is unclear. Germline lookup yields CDR1 SNHLY and CDR2 FYNNEI. The CDR3 is 14 residues long. V was pared by 7 bases and J by 11 bases, with 18 bases between.

The chain is built from TRBV5-6 and TRBJ1-1; 9 nucleotides agree with TRBD1. Germline V gene lookup returns CDR1 SGHDT and CDR2 YYEEEE. The V gene end was trimmed by 4 bases and the J gene end by 1 base; junction bases not matched to a gene: 5. The CDR3 has 15 amino acids. Here the CDR3 reads CASSKPGQGNTEAFF. Here the CDR3 DNA reads TGTGCCAGCAGCAAACCGGGACAGGGGAACACTGAAGCTTTCTTT.

This chain joins TRBV7-9 and TRBJ2-2; tentative D call: TRBD1 (5 bases). The germline V gene has CDR1 SEHNR and CDR2 FQNEAQ (reference sequence). This CDR3 is built from 15 residues. V lost 3 bases and J lost 5, with 13 bases in between. The CDR3 coding sequence is TGTGCCAGCAGCTTGGGCCAGGGTGATACCGGGGAGCTGTTTTTT. Its translation is CASSLGQGDTGELFF. The whole variable domain, filled in from reference TRBV7-9 and TRBJ2-2, reads DTGVSQNPRHKITKRGQNVTFRCDPISEHNRLYWYRQTLGQGPEFLTYFQNEAQLEKSRLLSDRFSAERPKGSFSTLEIQRTEQGDSAMYLCASSLGQGDTGELFFGEGSRLTVL.

This clone was seen a single time. The chain employs TRBV9 and TRBJ2-5; TRBD2 matches 9 bases. This CDR3 spans 15 amino acids. The V and J ends lost 7 bases and 5 bases, in that order; junction bases with no gene match: 12. Germline CDR1 SGDLS, CDR2 YYNGEE. CDR3 sequence reads: CASSIGTSWSETQYF. The DNA of the CDR3 is TGTGCCAGCTCGATTGGGACTAGCTGGAGTGAGACCCAGTACTTC.